The clone carrying this T cell receptor beta chain came up a few times. The data originate from a study of blood T cells in healthy people across ages. Background on the study: For every two T cells, template switching captured about one barcoded beta molecule.

The second PCR ran about 6 to 12 cycles with a sample-barcoded 5' primer and J-beta primers. Each cDNA was tagged by a template-switch adaptor containing 12 random nucleotides. Via MiXCR, TCRdb re-called the 5' RACE reads, giving one row per CDR3 protein. The sample lists a few hundred thousand distinct CDR3 sequences; about 52% were seen once. CDR1 is DFQATT and CDR2 is SNEGSKA in the germline V gene (reference sequence). CDR3 length equals 14 residues. The V end was cut by 0 bases, the J end by 8 bases, with 16 bases between. J is TRBJ1-2 and V is TRBV20-1, with D tentatively TRBD1 (5 bases). Material for sequencing was blood. The receptor was derived from a man aged 55 to 69 in good health. This chain's CDR3 is CSARDLSGLAGYTF. CDR3 in DNA: TGCAGTGCTAGAGATCTATCGGGGCTCGCGGGCTACACCTTC.